This T cell receptor beta chain was retrieved from a study of technical replicates of blood from a handful of donors. This CDR3 region has 13 residues. V dropped 0 bases and J dropped 5 bases, with 8 bases sitting between them. CDR1 is SGHRS and CDR2 is YFSETQ in the germline V gene. Libraries were prepared by immunoSEQ multiplex PCR; TCRdb keeps only in-frame clonotypes and omits some of them. Here the sample spans roughly 100,000 clones, roughly 95% being singletons. This chain connects TRBV5-1 to TRBJ1-1; no definite D call. Sequenced input: T cells isolated from PBMCs. The TCR was taken from a human donor in good health. CDR3 nucleotide sequence: TGCGCCAGCAGCTTGGCTAGTGGGACTGAAGCTTTCTTT. Translated: CASSLASGTEAFF.